This T cell receptor (beta chain) was captured in a study of T-cell reconstitution after alpha-beta-depleted transplantation in children. General study findings and limits: Some patients owed their high day-60 TCRbeta diversity to surviving recipient T cells and thymic progenitors. One year post-transplant, T-cell counts and diversity were largely derived from T cells produced anew.

Unique molecular identifiers were incorporated into the prepared TCRbeta library. TCRdb reanalysed the PCR reads using MiXCR and keeps one entry per CDR3 protein. The profile shows roughly 350,000 distinct CDR3 sequences, about a sixth of them singletons. This clonotype was observed a few times. The antigen remains unidentified. This CDR3 is 13 amino acids long. The germline gives CDR1 SGHRS, CDR2 YFSETQ. The ends were cut back, 1 base at V and 2 bases at J, with 6 bases in the middle. The material was PBMCs, mostly from graft donor cells, obtained 360 days after TCRalphabeta/CD19-depleted stem cell transplant. The receptor was isolated from a male patient between 2 and 15 years old who had a stem cell transplant for acute lymphoblastic leukemia, so the T cells may come from the graft donor. V and J are TRBV5-1 and TRBJ1-2, with D unresolved. CDR3 DNA sequence: TGCGCCAGCAGCTTGTCCGAAAACTATGGCTACACCTTC. Translated, it gives CASSLSENYGYTF.